The 8 T cell receptor beta chains presented below share a single source sample, sequenced in a study of CD8 T cells in Susac syndrome. Random hexamers were used to reverse transcribe an amount of about 0.45 to 1 ug RNA. In TCRdb, the immunoSEQ multiplex PCR reads were re-called with MiXCR into one record per CDR3 protein. The sample lists under 85,000 distinct CDR3 sequences, approximately 93% seen once, with around 0.45% in the top ten. The sample was CD8+ T cells from PBMCs. The receptors shown here come from a human donor with Susac syndrome.

The chain carries TRBV7-9 and TRBJ1-1, with D possibly being TRBD1 (5 bases). Germline CDR1 is SEHNR and CDR2 is FQNEAQ (reference sequence). Between the trimmed V and J ends, which lost 1 base and 8 bases, there was a span of 8 bases. This CDR3 region has 12 residues. CDR3 region: CASSLERGEAFF. As DNA, the CDR3 is TGTGCCAGCAGCTTAGAGAGGGGAGAAGCTTTCTTT.

The table lists this clonotype with a few counts. The V call is TRBV6-2 or TRBV6-3, the J call TRBJ1-2, with D possibly TRBD1 on 5 matching bases. Trimming cost V 0 bases and J 3 bases, with 8 bases left between them. The CDR3 totals 14 residues. Germline values: CDR1 MNHEY, CDR2 SVGEGT. CDR3 loop: CASSYSLGDYGYTF. CDR3 sequence (DNA): TGTGCCAGCAGTTACTCACTGGGGGACTATGGCTACACCTTC.

The chain combines TRBV29-1 with TRBJ2-4; D remains ambiguous. CDR1 is SQVTM and CDR2 is ANQGSEA in the germline V gene. The CDR3 is 13 residues long. Between the trimmed V and J ends, which lost 7 bases and 5 bases, there was a span of 15 bases. The CDR3 bases are TGCAGCGCCTCAAGGCCTCCTGAAAACATTCAGTACTTC. It specifies CSASRPPENIQYF.

The chain is built from TRBV20-1 and TRBJ2-7; 9 nucleotides align to TRBD1. Germline V gene lookup returns CDR1 DFQATT and CDR2 SNEGSKA (reference sequence). CDR3 size: 14 residues. V was pared by 3 bases and J by 5 bases, with 8 bases of the junction left unmatched. The CDR3 is CSARHGQGKDEQYF. The CDR3 region has the DNA TGCAGTGCTAGGCACGGACAGGGGAAGGACGAGCAGTACTTC.

This chain connects TRBV5-1 to TRBJ2-5; D perhaps matches TRBD2 (5 bases). This CDR3 region has 14 residues. The germline V gene has CDR1 SGHRS and CDR2 YFSETQ. Trimming removed 3 bases from V and 2 bases from J, with 11 bases in between. DNA for the CDR3: TGCGCCAGCAGCTCCCCGGGGAGACAAGAGACCCAGTACTTC. Protein product: CASSSPGRQETQYF.

This sequence joins TRBV19 and TRBJ2-1; D ambiguous. Trimming left V 3 bases short and J 2 bases short, with 11 bases between. CDR3 size: 15 residues. Germline CDR1 is LNHDA and CDR2 is SQIVND (reference sequence). CDR3 region: CASSMKPNPYNEQFF. DNA for the CDR3: TGTGCCAGTAGTATGAAGCCCAATCCCTACAATGAGCAGTTCTTC.

The chain joins TRBV27 to TRBJ2-7; 8 bases match TRBD1. Per the germline V gene, CDR1 is MNHEY and CDR2 is SMNVEV (reference sequence). CDR3 length equals 14 residues. V dropped 3 bases and J dropped 3; count of bases not matched to a gene: 4. DNA for the CDR3: TGTGCCAGCAGTTTCTCCGGGACAGGCTACGAGCAGTACTTC. It encodes CASSFSGTGYEQYF.

The gene calls are TRBV25-1 and TRBJ2-2, with 7 bases aligning to TRBD1. CDR1 is MGHDK, CDR2 SYGVNS, per germline. Germline trimming cut 6 bases from V and 5 bases from J; bases unmatched to any gene: 6. The CDR3 runs 14 residues. This CDR3 is CASRSAQGTGELFF. The CDR3 nucleotides read TGTGCCAGCAGGTCGGCACAGGGGACCGGGGAGCTGTTTTTT. Full variable domain (missing parts from reference TRBV25-1 and TRBJ2-2): EADIYQTPRYLVIGTGKKITLECSQTMGHDKMYWYQQDPGMELHLIHYSYGVNSTEKGDLSSESTVSRIRTEHFPLTLESARPSHTSQYLCASRSAQGTGELFFGEGSRLTVL.